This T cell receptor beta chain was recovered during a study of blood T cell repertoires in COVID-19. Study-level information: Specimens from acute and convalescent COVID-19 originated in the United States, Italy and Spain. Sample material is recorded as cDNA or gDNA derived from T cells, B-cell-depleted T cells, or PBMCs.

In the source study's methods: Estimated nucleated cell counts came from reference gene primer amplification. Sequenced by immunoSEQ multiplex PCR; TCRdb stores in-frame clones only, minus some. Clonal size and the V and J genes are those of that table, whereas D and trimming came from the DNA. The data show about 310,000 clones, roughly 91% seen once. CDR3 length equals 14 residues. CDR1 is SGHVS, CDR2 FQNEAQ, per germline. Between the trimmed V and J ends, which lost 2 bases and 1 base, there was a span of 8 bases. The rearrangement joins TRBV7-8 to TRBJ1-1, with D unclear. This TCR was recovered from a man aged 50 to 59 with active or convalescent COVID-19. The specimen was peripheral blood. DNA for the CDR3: TGTGCCAGCAGCTTAACGGAGACGAACACTGAAGCTTTCTTT. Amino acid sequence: CASSLTETNTEAFF.